What follows are 23 T cell receptor beta chains derived from one specimen sequenced in a study of cytomegalovirus exposure and HLA in healthy donors. Primers for the PCR totalled 60 Vbeta and 13 Jbeta. Clones were sequenced by immunoSEQ multiplex PCR, and TCRdb holds only the in-frame ones, with some missing. This sample has about 230,000 clones, with about 88% found just once. Sequencing used PBMCs. Source of these receptors: a girl aged 2 to 9 in good health and CMV-seronegative.

The chain uses TRBV13 and TRBJ1-3; weak D call: TRBD1 (5 bases). V was pared by 5 bases and J by 0 bases, with 17 bases between. Germline V gene lookup returns CDR1 PRHDT and CDR2 FYEKMQ (reference sequence). The CDR3 runs to 17 residues. The CDR3 sequence is CASSGRDFLFSGNTIYF. For the CDR3, the DNA is TGTGCCAGCAGCGGACGGGACTTTCTTTTCTCTGGAAACACCATATATTTT.

The V call is TRBV4-1, the J call TRBJ2-7, with TRBD1 matching 9 bases. This CDR3 contains 13 residues. CDR1 is MGHRA and CDR2 is YSYEKL in the germline V gene. Unmatched junction bases numbered 4, after V lost 3 bases and J lost 7 bases. The CDR3 spells CASSQHRGREQYF. CDR3 sequence (DNA): TGCGCCAGCAGCCAGCACAGGGGGCGGGAGCAGTACTTC.

The chain is built from TRBV27 and TRBJ2-2; 8 bases line up with TRBD1. The CDR3 length is 14 residues. Germline lookup yields CDR1 MNHEY and CDR2 SMNVEV (reference sequence). V was clipped by 5 bases and J by 6 bases; unmatched bases: 5. The CDR3 is CASSDRGVAGELFF. DNA for the CDR3: TGTGCCAGCAGTGACAGGGGTGTGGCCGGGGAGCTGTTTTTT.

This clone has only a few counts. The V and J genes are TRBV27 and TRBJ1-4, with D possibly TRBD1 on 5 matching bases. V was cut by 4 bases and J by 5 bases, with 14 bases left in between. This CDR3 region has 15 residues. The V gene's germline CDR1 is MNHEY and CDR2 SMNVEV (reference sequence). The CDR3 spells CASSSEWGSNEKLFF. The CDR3 DNA reads as TGTGCCAGCAGTTCCGAATGGGGCTCGAATGAAAAACTGTTTTTT.

The chain employs TRBV5-1 and TRBJ1-4; 8 bases are a match to TRBD1. Germline V gene sequence: CDR1 SGHRS, CDR2 YFSETQ. The CDR3 contains 16 residues. V shed 4 bases, J shed 11 bases, and the junction held 16 bases outside the gene matches. The CDR3 region is CASSPKPGQGSFKLFF. CDR3 DNA sequence: TGCGCCAGCAGCCCGAAGCCAGGACAGGGTTCTTTTAAACTGTTTTTT.

CDR3 sequence reads: CASSLGGRGIGQPQHF. The CDR3 DNA follows: TGTGCCAGCAGCTTAGGTGGTCGGGGGATTGGTCAGCCCCAGCATTTT. This chain connects TRBV7-9 to TRBJ1-5; D may be TRBD1 (5 bases). The CDR3 runs 16 residues. Germline V gene data show CDR1 as SEHNR and CDR2 as FQNEAQ (reference sequence). Trimming left V 1 base short and J 6 bases short, with 16 bases between.

The rearrangement links TRBV19 to TRBJ1-6; D call uncertain. The CDR3 covers 18 residues. Germline values: CDR1 LNHDA, CDR2 SQIVND (reference sequence). The V end was cut by 0 bases, the J end by 1 base, with 13 bases between. CDR3 sequence: CASSIEDRGRSYNSPLHF. Here the CDR3 DNA reads TGTGCCAGTAGTATAGAGGATCGGGGAAGGTCCTATAATTCACCCCTCCACTTT.

J is TRBJ2-1 and V is TRBV13; D might be TRBD1 (6 bases). This CDR3 spans 13 amino acids. Germline CDR1 reads PRHDT; CDR2 reads FYEKMQ (reference sequence). Trimming cost V 4 bases and J 6 bases, with 10 bases left between them. CDR3 sequence reads: CASSSVRGNEQFF. The DNA of the CDR3 is TGTGCCAGCAGCTCGGTCAGGGGCAATGAGCAGTTCTTC.

The chain has TRBV4-1 and TRBJ1-1; possible D gene TRBD1, 6 bases. The CDR3 has 16 amino acids. Germline CDR1 reads MGHRA; CDR2 reads YSYEKL. Between the trimmed V and J ends, which lost 4 bases and 0 bases, there was a span of 15 bases. The CDR3 is CASSPRQVPMNTEAFF. In DNA form, the CDR3 reads TGCGCCAGCAGCCCCCGACAGGTTCCAATGAACACTGAAGCTTTCTTT.

This CDR3 reads CASRGGPGTGTQYF. Written as DNA, the CDR3 is TGTGCCAGCAGGGGAGGTCCAGGTACGGGTACGCAGTATTTT. This rearrangement joins TRBV6-4 to TRBJ2-3; tentatively, D is TRBD2 (6 bases). The CDR3 is 14 residues long. With 6 bases removed from V and 8 bases from J, the gap between germline ends came to 18 bases. Germline V lookup: CDR1 MRHNA, CDR2 SNTAGT.

V is TRBV5-4 and J is TRBJ2-3; a possible D gene is TRBD2 (5 bases). The CDR3 has 14 residues. V lost 4 bases and J lost 6, with 15 bases in between. CDR1 is SGHNT, CDR2 YYREEE, per germline (reference sequence). CDR3 coding DNA: TGTGCCAGCAGCCTAAGCGGTACCTTTGATACGCAGTATTTT. Translated: CASSLSGTFDTQYF.

The chain uses TRBV27 and TRBJ2-3; D gene unclear. The germline V gene encodes CDR1 MNHEY and CDR2 SMNVEV (reference sequence). This CDR3 has 14 residues. V was pared by 4 bases and J by 5 bases, with 13 bases between. The CDR3 protein is CASSSGLWRDTQYF. In DNA form, the CDR3 reads TGTGCCAGCAGTTCCGGTTTGTGGAGAGATACGCAGTATTTT.

As to this clone: The identical CDR3 is also encoded by other nucleotide sequences in the sample. V gene TRBV5-1 combines with J gene TRBJ2-5, with D unresolved. Trimming removed 0 bases from V and 2 bases from J, with 5 bases in between. The germline V gene encodes CDR1 SGHRS and CDR2 YFSETQ. This CDR3 has 13 residues. In DNA form, the CDR3 reads TGCGCCAGCAGCTTGGAAACACAAGAGACCCAGTACTTC. It codes for CASSLETQETQYF. Together with reference TRBV5-1 and TRBJ2-5, the CDR3 gives the full variable domain: KAGVTQTPRYLIKTRGQQVTLSCSPISGHRSVSWYQQTPGQGLQFLFEYFSETQRNKGNFPGRFSGRQFSNSRSEMNVSTLELGDSALYLCASSLETQETQYFGPGTRLLVL.

This clone was seen just once. The genes are TRBV10-3 and TRBJ2-7, with D perhaps TRBD1 (5 bases). The CDR3 contains 15 residues. V dropped 3 bases and J dropped 7 bases, with 19 bases sitting between them. Germline values: CDR1 ENHRY, CDR2 SYGVKD. For the CDR3, the DNA is TGTGCCATCAGTGATTCAGGGTACAAAGGTCCGGAGCAGTACTTC. This sequence encodes CAISDSGYKGPEQYF.

The chain combines TRBV5-4 with TRBJ2-1; 9 bases are a match to TRBD2. V dropped 1 base and J dropped 7; count of bases not matched to a gene: 0. The germline CDR1 and CDR2 sequences are SGHNT and YYREEE (reference sequence). There are 13 residues in the CDR3. CDR3 region: CASSLTSGNEQFF. As DNA, the CDR3 is TGTGCCAGCAGCTTGACTAGCGGGAATGAGCAGTTCTTC.

This clone was observed a handful of times. The chain joins TRBV9 to TRBJ1-2; weak D call: TRBD1 (6 bases). Between the trimmed V and J ends, which lost 4 bases and 1 base, there was a span of 14 bases. CDR1 is SGDLS, CDR2 YYNGEE, per germline. The CDR3 length is 15 residues. The CDR3 DNA follows: TGTGCCAGCAGCTTTAGGGGGGGGAGTAACTATGGCTACACCTTC. It encodes CASSFRGGSNYGYTF.

The chain employs TRBV6-1 and TRBJ2-1; TRBD2 might be the D (5 bases). Germline V gene lookup returns CDR1 MNHNS and CDR2 SASEGT. The CDR3 is 15 amino acids. V lost 5 bases to trimming and J lost 7 bases, with 18 bases between them. The CDR3 here is CASSFSRGTGNEQFF. The CDR3 DNA is TGTGCCAGCAGTTTTAGCCGGGGAACGGGGAATGAGCAGTTCTTC.

The J gene is TRBJ1-1, the V gene TRBV2, with unresolved D. The V and J ends lost 6 bases and 1 base respectively, with 12 bases between them. Germline CDR1 is SNHLY and CDR2 is FYNNEI. CDR3 length: 14 amino acids. CDR3 sequence: CASSVSVRNTEAFF. The CDR3 DNA reads TGTGCCAGCAGCGTCAGTGTCAGGAACACTGAAGCTTTCTTT.

The genes are TRBV11-2 and TRBJ1-3; D gene ambiguous. Looked up from germline, CDR1 is SGHAT and CDR2 is FQNNGV. Trimming took 5 bases from V and 0 from J, leaving 17 bases between them. This CDR3 has 17 amino acids. The CDR3 region is CASSIHEGSYSGNTIYF. CDR3 nucleotides: TGTGCCAGCAGCATCCACGAGGGAAGTTACTCTGGAAACACCATATATTTT.

This CDR3 reads CASSFPARGEYTDTQYF. The CDR3, as DNA: TGTGCCAGCAGTTTCCCCGCACGGGGGGAATACACAGATACGCAGTATTTT. The chain has TRBV27 and TRBJ2-3; 7 bases map to TRBD2. The V and J ends lost 3 bases and 2 bases, in that order; junction bases with no gene match: 11. This CDR3 has 17 amino acids. Germline V gene sequence: CDR1 MNHEY, CDR2 SMNVEV (reference sequence).

Here the CDR3 DNA reads TGTGCCAGCGCTAAAGTGTTGGTGAACACTGAAGCTTTCTTT. This sequence encodes CASAKVLVNTEAFF. This chain connects TRBV27 to TRBJ1-1, with no clear D. Trimming cost V 8 bases and J 0 bases, with 13 bases left between them. Germline loops: CDR1 MNHEY, CDR2 SMNVEV (reference sequence). The CDR3 consists of 14 residues.

The chain joins TRBV2 to TRBJ2-7, with D unclear. The CDR3 sequence is 11 residues long. Germline V lookup: CDR1 SNHLY, CDR2 FYNNEI. The germline V and J ends were trimmed by 6 bases and 4 bases, with 7 bases remaining between them. The CDR3 region is CASRAGYEQYF. The DNA for the CDR3 is TGTGCCAGCAGAGCAGGTTACGAGCAGTACTTC.

The chain recombines TRBV19 with TRBJ1-5; D remains ambiguous. V lost 7 bases, J lost 7 bases, and 17 bases lay in between. CDR3 length equals 14 residues. Per germline, CDR1 LNHDA and CDR2 SQIVND (reference sequence). This chain's CDR3 is CASKSPGRGQPQHF. The CDR3 DNA sequence: TGTGCCAGTAAATCTCCGGGTCGAGGGCAGCCCCAGCATTTT. The full variable domain, with the rest looked up from reference TRBV19 and TRBJ1-5, is DGGITQSPKYLFRKEGQNVTLSCEQNLNHDAMYWYRQDPGQGLRLIYYSQIVNDFQKGDIAEGYSVSREKKESFPLTVTSAQKNPTAFYLCASKSPGRGQPQHFGDGTRLSIL.